This is a list of T cell receptor beta chains from one sample in a study of early T cells in non-severe SARS-CoV-2 infection. One entry per CDR3 protein, called by TCRdb with MiXCR from the 5' RACE reads. This table has approximately 71,000 distinct CDR3 sequences, roughly an eighth appearing once. The source material was whole blood. All receptors come from an adult who was a healthcare worker with PCR-confirmed SARS-CoV-2 infection or an uninfected control (not recorded which). Both conserved end residues are part of each CDR3. A D gene is named only where the DNA matches it firmly. Expanded clones get a size class; other rows say once, few or many, or leave the size out.

cdr3_length: 13; v_call: TRBV6-5; j_call: TRBJ2-1; clone_size: few; d_call: -; cdr3_aa: CASSYSTGGEQFF; cdr3_nt: TGTGCCAGCAGTTACTCGACAGGCGGAGAGCAGTTCTTC
cdr3_length: 13; v_call: TRBV3-1; j_call: TRBJ1-5; clone_size: few; d_call: -; cdr3_aa: CASSQHDDQPQHF; cdr3_nt: TGTGCCAGCAGCCAACATGACGATCAGCCCCAGCATTTT
cdr3_length: 11; v_call: TRBV29-1; j_call: TRBJ2-7; clone_size: few; d_call: -; cdr3_aa: CSVASSYEQYF; cdr3_nt: TGCAGCGTTGCCAGTTCCTACGAGCAGTACTTC
cdr3_length: 15; v_call: TRBV4-3; j_call: TRBJ2-3; clone_size: few; d_call: TRBD2; cdr3_aa: CASSQEAGDQDTQYF; cdr3_nt: TGCGCCAGCAGCCAAGAAGCGGGGGATCAGGATACGCAGTATTTT
cdr3_length: 13; v_call: TRBV7-6; j_call: TRBJ1-1; clone_size: -; d_call: -; cdr3_aa: CASSPDLNTEAFF; cdr3_nt: TGTGCCAGCAGCCCCGACCTAAACACTGAAGCTTTCTTT
cdr3_length: 15; v_call: TRBV20-1; j_call: TRBJ1-3; clone_size: -; d_call: -; cdr3_aa: CSARGSALSGNTIYF; cdr3_nt: TGCAGTGCTAGAGGGTCAGCACTGTCAGGAAACACCATATATTTT
cdr3_length: 12; v_call: TRBV29-1; j_call: TRBJ2-1; clone_size: few; d_call: TRBD1; cdr3_aa: CSVSDREGEQFF; cdr3_nt: TGCAGCGTTTCGGACAGGGAAGGTGAGCAGTTCTTC
cdr3_length: 13; v_call: TRBV5-1; j_call: TRBJ1-2; clone_size: few; d_call: -; cdr3_aa: CASRQDGIYGYTF; cdr3_nt: TGCGCCAGCAGACAAGACGGAATATATGGCTACACCTTC
cdr3_length: 12; v_call: TRBV2; j_call: TRBJ1-2; clone_size: few; d_call: -; cdr3_aa: CASSVRGDGYTF; cdr3_nt: TGTGCCAGCAGTGTACGGGGTGATGGCTACACCTTC
cdr3_length: 14; v_call: TRBV7-8; j_call: TRBJ2-5; clone_size: many; d_call: TRBD1; cdr3_aa: CASSQRQGRETQYF; cdr3_nt: TGTGCCAGCAGCCAGCGACAGGGGCGAGAGACCCAGTACTTC
cdr3_length: 15; v_call: TRBV20-1; j_call: TRBJ1-1; clone_size: -; d_call: -; cdr3_aa: CSASGQSNRPTEAFF; cdr3_nt: TGCAGTGCTAGTGGGCAGTCGAACCGCCCCACTGAAGCTTTCTTT
cdr3_length: 15; v_call: TRBV12-3/TRBV12-4; j_call: TRBJ1-3; clone_size: -; d_call: -; cdr3_aa: CASSFRTGSGNTIYF; cdr3_nt: TGTGCCAGCAGTTTTAGAACAGGGAGTGGAAACACCATATATTTT
cdr3_length: 16; v_call: TRBV10-3; j_call: TRBJ2-3; clone_size: many; d_call: TRBD2; cdr3_aa: CAISGSGGARTDTQYF; cdr3_nt: TGTGCCATCAGTGGCAGCGGGGGGGCCCGCACAGATACGCAGTATTTT
cdr3_length: 15; v_call: TRBV28; j_call: TRBJ2-3; clone_size: few; d_call: TRBD2; cdr3_aa: CASRSFGGGTDTQYF; cdr3_nt: TGTGCCAGCCGCTCATTTGGGGGGGGCACAGATACGCAGTATTTT
cdr3_length: 13; v_call: TRBV2; j_call: TRBJ2-5; clone_size: -; d_call: -; cdr3_aa: CASKRGEQETQYF; cdr3_nt: TGTGCCAGCAAGCGAGGGGAGCAAGAGACCCAGTACTTC
cdr3_length: 14; v_call: TRBV19; j_call: TRBJ2-3; clone_size: many; d_call: -; cdr3_aa: CASSTLGLSYTQYF; cdr3_nt: TGTGCCAGTAGTACCCTGGGACTTTCTTATACGCAGTATTTT
cdr3_length: 16; v_call: TRBV3-1; j_call: TRBJ1-4; clone_size: few; d_call: -; cdr3_aa: CASSQALGLPNEKLFF; cdr3_nt: TGTGCCAGCAGCCAAGCGTTAGGGCTGCCTAATGAAAAACTGTTTTTT
cdr3_length: 13; v_call: TRBV11-2; j_call: TRBJ1-2; clone_size: few; d_call: -; cdr3_aa: CASSLQIGYGYTF; cdr3_nt: TGTGCCAGCAGCTTACAGATCGGCTATGGCTACACCTTC
cdr3_length: 13; v_call: TRBV29-1; j_call: TRBJ1-1; clone_size: few; d_call: -; cdr3_aa: CSARTATNTEAFF; cdr3_nt: TGCAGTGCAAGGACGGCAACGAACACTGAAGCTTTCTTT
cdr3_length: 14; v_call: TRBV5-6; j_call: TRBJ1-1; clone_size: few; d_call: -; cdr3_aa: CASSPGHLNTEAFF; cdr3_nt: TGTGCCAGCAGCCCGGGACACCTAAACACTGAAGCTTTCTTT
cdr3_length: 15; v_call: TRBV9; j_call: TRBJ1-2; clone_size: few; d_call: -; cdr3_aa: CASSVGGRAYYGYTF; cdr3_nt: TGTGCCAGCAGCGTAGGGGGCAGGGCTTACTATGGCTACACCTTC
cdr3_length: 12; v_call: TRBV29-1; j_call: TRBJ1-1; clone_size: many; d_call: -; cdr3_aa: CSVGHQNTEAFF; cdr3_nt: TGCAGCGTTGGACATCAGAACACTGAAGCTTTCTTT
cdr3_length: 13; v_call: TRBV6-2/TRBV6-3; j_call: TRBJ2-3; clone_size: few; d_call: -; cdr3_aa: CALQGDSTDTQYF; cdr3_nt: TGTGCCCTCCAGGGAGATAGCACAGATACGCAGTATTTT
cdr3_length: 16; v_call: TRBV2; j_call: TRBJ2-1; clone_size: -; d_call: TRBD2; cdr3_aa: CATRRPSGPSYNEQFF; cdr3_nt: TGTGCCACCCGCCGGCCTAGCGGGCCTTCCTACAATGAGCAGTTCTTC
cdr3_length: 15; v_call: TRBV5-1; j_call: TRBJ2-3; clone_size: -; d_call: -; cdr3_aa: CASSLQGSSTDTQYF; cdr3_nt: TGCGCCAGCAGCTTACAAGGGTCTAGCACAGATACGCAGTATTTT
cdr3_length: 16; v_call: TRBV28; j_call: TRBJ2-5; clone_size: few; d_call: -; cdr3_aa: CASSSTGPALQETQYF; cdr3_nt: TGTGCCAGCAGTTCTACAGGACCGGCCCTACAAGAGACCCAGTACTTC
cdr3_length: 16; v_call: TRBV29-1; j_call: TRBJ2-3; clone_size: once; d_call: TRBD2; cdr3_aa: CSVDRTSGGGTDTQYF; cdr3_nt: TGCAGCGTGGACCGGACTAGCGGGGGTGGCACAGATACGCAGTATTTT
cdr3_length: 13; v_call: TRBV6-5; j_call: TRBJ1-1; clone_size: many; d_call: -; cdr3_aa: CASKEDPDTEAFF; cdr3_nt: TGTGCCAGCAAGGAGGACCCGGACACTGAAGCTTTCTTT
cdr3_length: 13; v_call: TRBV6-6; j_call: TRBJ2-2; clone_size: few; d_call: -; cdr3_aa: CASNDRNTGELFF; cdr3_nt: TGTGCCAGCAATGACAGAAACACCGGGGAGCTGTTTTTT
cdr3_length: 12; v_call: TRBV7-9; j_call: TRBJ1-1; clone_size: -; d_call: -; cdr3_aa: CASSLNGGGAFF; cdr3_nt: TGTGCCAGCAGCTTAAATGGTGGTGGGGCTTTCTTT
cdr3_length: 16; v_call: TRBV20-1; j_call: TRBJ1-6; clone_size: many; d_call: TRBD1; cdr3_aa: CSAEGAGSSYNSPLHF; cdr3_nt: TGCAGTGCCGAGGGGGCGGGGAGCTCCTATAATTCACCCCTCCACTTT
cdr3_length: 15; v_call: TRBV5-6; j_call: TRBJ1-2; clone_size: -; d_call: -; cdr3_aa: CASSSPLPNGGHPTF; cdr3_nt: TGTGCCAGCAGCTCGCCCCTTCCGAATGGGGGCCACCCCACCTTC
cdr3_length: 15; v_call: TRBV11-2; j_call: TRBJ2-1; clone_size: many; d_call: -; cdr3_aa: CASSLAAGANNEQFF; cdr3_nt: TGTGCCAGCAGCTTAGCGGCGGGGGCGAACAATGAGCAGTTCTTC
cdr3_length: 14; v_call: TRBV27; j_call: TRBJ2-2; clone_size: few; d_call: -; cdr3_aa: CASSFYTNTGELFF; cdr3_nt: TGTGCCAGCAGTTTTTACACGAACACCGGGGAGCTGTTTTTT
cdr3_length: 17; v_call: TRBV7-6; j_call: TRBJ2-2; clone_size: -; d_call: TRBD1; cdr3_aa: CASSEYRDRGYTGELFF; cdr3_nt: TGTGCCAGCAGCGAATACCGGGACAGGGGGTACACCGGGGAGCTGTTTTTT
cdr3_length: 15; v_call: TRBV5-1; j_call: TRBJ1-1; clone_size: -; d_call: -; cdr3_aa: CASSLIQSQNTEAFF; cdr3_nt: TGCGCCAGCAGCTTAATTCAGTCCCAGAACACTGAAGCTTTCTTT
cdr3_length: 12; v_call: TRBV20-1; j_call: TRBJ1-1; clone_size: -; d_call: TRBD1; cdr3_aa: CSANRGLTEAFF; cdr3_nt: TGCAGTGCTAACAGGGGGCTGACTGAAGCTTTCTTT
cdr3_length: 14; v_call: TRBV12-3/TRBV12-4; j_call: TRBJ1-1; clone_size: -; d_call: -; cdr3_aa: CASTLRGAGTEAFF; cdr3_nt: TGTGCCAGCACCCTACGGGGGGCGGGCACTGAAGCTTTCTTT
cdr3_length: 15; v_call: TRBV19; j_call: TRBJ2-2; clone_size: few; d_call: TRBD1; cdr3_aa: CASSSPGQQTGELFF; cdr3_nt: TGTGCCAGTAGTTCTCCGGGACAGCAAACCGGGGAGCTGTTTTTT
cdr3_length: 15; v_call: TRBV28; j_call: TRBJ2-3; clone_size: many; d_call: TRBD2; cdr3_aa: CASSRLAVRADTQYF; cdr3_nt: TGTGCCAGCAGTCGACTAGCGGTTCGTGCAGATACGCAGTATTTT
cdr3_length: 12; v_call: TRBV29-1; j_call: TRBJ2-7; clone_size: -; d_call: -; cdr3_aa: CSVVWGTYEQYF; cdr3_nt: TGCAGCGTTGTGTGGGGAACCTACGAGCAGTACTTC
cdr3_length: 16; v_call: TRBV12-3/TRBV12-4; j_call: TRBJ2-7; clone_size: few; d_call: -; cdr3_aa: CASSLSVVGTTYEQYF; cdr3_nt: TGTGCCAGCAGCCTCTCGGTGGTCGGGACAACCTACGAGCAGTACTTC
cdr3_length: 14; v_call: TRBV6-5; j_call: TRBJ2-7; clone_size: many; d_call: -; cdr3_aa: CASNPLTGRGEQYF; cdr3_nt: TGTGCCAGCAATCCGCTGACAGGGCGGGGGGAGCAGTACTTC
cdr3_length: 13; v_call: TRBV29-1; j_call: TRBJ2-1; clone_size: few; d_call: TRBD2; cdr3_aa: CSVYGGTYNEQFF; cdr3_nt: TGCAGCGTTTACGGGGGGACCTACAATGAGCAGTTCTTC
cdr3_length: 14; v_call: TRBV5-4; j_call: TRBJ2-5; clone_size: few; d_call: TRBD1; cdr3_aa: CASSKTGTDGTQYF; cdr3_nt: TGTGCCAGCAGCAAAACCGGGACAGACGGGACCCAGTACTTC
cdr3_length: 13; v_call: TRBV5-6; j_call: TRBJ1-1; clone_size: -; d_call: -; cdr3_aa: CASSFGADTEAFF; cdr3_nt: TGTGCCAGCAGCTTCGGGGCTGACACTGAAGCTTTCTTT
cdr3_length: 15; v_call: TRBV25-1; j_call: TRBJ1-6; clone_size: -; d_call: -; cdr3_aa: CASSDASGYNSPLHF; cdr3_nt: TGTGCCAGCAGTGATGCAAGTGGATATAATTCACCCCTCCACTTT
cdr3_length: 17; v_call: TRBV4-1; j_call: TRBJ2-4; clone_size: few; d_call: -; cdr3_aa: CASSHPGLFGAKNIQYF; cdr3_nt: TGCGCCAGCAGCCACCCGGGTCTTTTCGGGGCCAAAAACATTCAGTACTTC
cdr3_length: 13; v_call: TRBV30; j_call: TRBJ2-3; clone_size: -; d_call: -; cdr3_aa: CAQGDSGADTQYF; cdr3_nt: TGTGCCCAGGGGGACTCAGGAGCAGATACGCAGTATTTT
cdr3_length: 14; v_call: TRBV9; j_call: TRBJ2-1; clone_size: many; d_call: -; cdr3_aa: CASSVGGIYNEQFF; cdr3_nt: TGTGCCAGCAGCGTAGGGGGGATCTACAATGAGCAGTTCTTC